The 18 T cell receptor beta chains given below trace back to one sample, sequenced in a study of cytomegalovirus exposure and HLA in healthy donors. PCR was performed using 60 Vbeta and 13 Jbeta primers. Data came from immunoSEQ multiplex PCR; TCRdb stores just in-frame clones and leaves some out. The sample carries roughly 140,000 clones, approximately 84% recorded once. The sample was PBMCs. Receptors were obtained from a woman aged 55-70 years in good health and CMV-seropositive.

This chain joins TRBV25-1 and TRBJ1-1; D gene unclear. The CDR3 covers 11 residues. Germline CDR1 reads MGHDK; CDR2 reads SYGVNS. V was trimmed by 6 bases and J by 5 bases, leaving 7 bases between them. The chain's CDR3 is CASRAETEAFF. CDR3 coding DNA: TGTGCCAGCAGAGCGGAGACTGAAGCTTTCTTT.

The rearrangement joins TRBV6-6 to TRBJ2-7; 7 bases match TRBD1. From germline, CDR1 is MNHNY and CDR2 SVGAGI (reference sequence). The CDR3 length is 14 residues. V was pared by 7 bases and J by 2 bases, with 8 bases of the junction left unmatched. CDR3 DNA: TGTGCCAGCATGACAACCGGGACAGCCTACGAGCAGTACTTC. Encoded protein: CASMTTGTAYEQYF.

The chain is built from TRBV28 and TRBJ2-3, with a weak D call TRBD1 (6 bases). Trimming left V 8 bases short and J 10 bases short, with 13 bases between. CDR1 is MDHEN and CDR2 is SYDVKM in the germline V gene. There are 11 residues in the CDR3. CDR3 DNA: TGTGCCAGCGGTAGGGGGTTGGCGCAGTATTTT. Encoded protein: CASGRGLAQYF.

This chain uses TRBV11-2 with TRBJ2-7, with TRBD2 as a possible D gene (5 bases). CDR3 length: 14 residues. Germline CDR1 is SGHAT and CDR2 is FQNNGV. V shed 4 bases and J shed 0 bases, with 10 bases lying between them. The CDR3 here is CASSSYGGSYEQYF. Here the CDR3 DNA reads TGTGCCAGCAGCTCATATGGAGGCTCCTACGAGCAGTACTTC.

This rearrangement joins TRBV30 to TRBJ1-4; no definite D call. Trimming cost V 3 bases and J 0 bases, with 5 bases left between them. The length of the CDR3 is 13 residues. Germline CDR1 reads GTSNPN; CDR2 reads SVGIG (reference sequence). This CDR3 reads CAWRRATNEKLFF. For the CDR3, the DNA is TGTGCCTGGAGGAGGGCAACTAATGAAAAACTGTTTTTT. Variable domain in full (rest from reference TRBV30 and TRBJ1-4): SQTIHQWPATLVQPVGSPLSLECTVEGTSNPNLYWYRQAAGRGLQLLFYSVGIGQISSEVPQNLSASRPQDRQFILSSKKLLLSDSGFYLCAWRRATNEKLFFGSGTQLSVL.

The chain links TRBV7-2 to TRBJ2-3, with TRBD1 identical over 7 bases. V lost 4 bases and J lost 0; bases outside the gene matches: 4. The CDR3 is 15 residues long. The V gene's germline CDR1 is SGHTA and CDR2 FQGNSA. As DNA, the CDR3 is TGTGCCAGCAGCTACCGGACAGGTAGCACAGATACGCAGTATTTT. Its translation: CASSYRTGSTDTQYF.

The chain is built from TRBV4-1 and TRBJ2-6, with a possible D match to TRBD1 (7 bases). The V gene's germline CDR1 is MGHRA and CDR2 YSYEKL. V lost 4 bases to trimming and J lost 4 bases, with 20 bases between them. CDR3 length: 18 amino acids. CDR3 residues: CASSRRGAGGQGANVLTF. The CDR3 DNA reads TGCGCCAGCAGCCGTCGAGGGGCAGGGGGGCAAGGGGCCAACGTCCTGACTTTC.

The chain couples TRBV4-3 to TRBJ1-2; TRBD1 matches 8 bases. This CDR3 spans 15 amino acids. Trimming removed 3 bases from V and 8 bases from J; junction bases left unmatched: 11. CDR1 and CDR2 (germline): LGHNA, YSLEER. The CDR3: CASSQGRQGLSGYTF. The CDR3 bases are TGCGCCAGCAGCCAGGGGAGACAGGGGCTTAGCGGCTACACCTTC.

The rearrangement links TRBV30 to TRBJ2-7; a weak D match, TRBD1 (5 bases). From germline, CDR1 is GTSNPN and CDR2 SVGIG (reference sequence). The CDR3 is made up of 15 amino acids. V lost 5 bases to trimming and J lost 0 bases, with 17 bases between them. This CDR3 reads CAWVQKGLNSYEQYF. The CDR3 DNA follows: TGTGCCTGGGTCCAGAAGGGGCTCAACTCCTACGAGCAGTACTTC.

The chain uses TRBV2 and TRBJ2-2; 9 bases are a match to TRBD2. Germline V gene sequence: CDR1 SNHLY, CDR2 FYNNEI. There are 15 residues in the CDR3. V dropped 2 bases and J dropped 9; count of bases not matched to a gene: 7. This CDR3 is CASSELPAGGRELFF. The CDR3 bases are TGTGCCAGCAGTGAATTGCCAGCGGGAGGCCGGGAGCTGTTTTTT.

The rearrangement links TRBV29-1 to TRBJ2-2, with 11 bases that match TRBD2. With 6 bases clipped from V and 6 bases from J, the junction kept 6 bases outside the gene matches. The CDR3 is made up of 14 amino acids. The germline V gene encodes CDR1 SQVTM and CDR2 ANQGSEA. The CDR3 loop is CSVRSGRAPGELFF. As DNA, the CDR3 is TGCAGCGTCCGTAGCGGGAGGGCCCCCGGGGAGCTGTTTTTT.

In DNA, the CDR3 is TGTGCCAGCAGCTTAGAGGCGGGTACCTATGGCTACACCTTC. Amino acid sequence: CASSLEAGTYGYTF. V gene TRBV11-2 combines with J gene TRBJ1-2; D not resolved. V lost 0 bases and J lost 4, with 9 bases in between. The CDR3 runs 14 residues. The germline V gene has CDR1 SGHAT and CDR2 FQNNGV.

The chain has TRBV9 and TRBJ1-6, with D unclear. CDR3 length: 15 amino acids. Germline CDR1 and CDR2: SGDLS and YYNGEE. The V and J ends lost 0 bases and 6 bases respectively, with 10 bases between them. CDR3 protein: CASSVEGTSNSPLHF. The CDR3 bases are TGTGCCAGCAGCGTAGAGGGTACTAGTAATTCACCCCTCCACTTT.

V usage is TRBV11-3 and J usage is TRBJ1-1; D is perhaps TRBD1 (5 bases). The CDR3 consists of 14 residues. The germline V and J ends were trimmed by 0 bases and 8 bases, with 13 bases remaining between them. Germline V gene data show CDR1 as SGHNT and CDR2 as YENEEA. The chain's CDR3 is CASSLDLGGQEAFF. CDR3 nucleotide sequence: TGTGCCAGCAGCTTAGATTTGGGGGGTCAGGAAGCTTTCTTT.

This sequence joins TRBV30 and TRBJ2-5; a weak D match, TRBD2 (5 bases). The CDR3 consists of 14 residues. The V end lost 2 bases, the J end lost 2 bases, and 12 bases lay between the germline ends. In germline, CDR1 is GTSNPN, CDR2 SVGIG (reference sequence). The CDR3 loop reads CAWSRGQRQETQYF. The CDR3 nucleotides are TGTGCCTGGAGTCGCGGGCAGAGACAAGAGACCCAGTACTTC. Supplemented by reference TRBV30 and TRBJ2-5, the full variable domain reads SQTIHQWPATLVQPVGSPLSLECTVEGTSNPNLYWYRQAAGRGLQLLFYSVGIGQISSEVPQNLSASRPQDRQFILSSKKLLLSDSGFYLCAWSRGQRQETQYFGPGTRLLVL.

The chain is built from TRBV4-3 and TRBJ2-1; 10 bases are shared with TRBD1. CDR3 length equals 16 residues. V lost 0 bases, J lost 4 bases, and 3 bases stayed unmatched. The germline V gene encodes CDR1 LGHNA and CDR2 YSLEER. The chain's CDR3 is CASSQDLDRGYNEQFF. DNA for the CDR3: TGCGCCAGCAGCCAAGATCTGGACAGGGGGTACAATGAGCAGTTCTTC.

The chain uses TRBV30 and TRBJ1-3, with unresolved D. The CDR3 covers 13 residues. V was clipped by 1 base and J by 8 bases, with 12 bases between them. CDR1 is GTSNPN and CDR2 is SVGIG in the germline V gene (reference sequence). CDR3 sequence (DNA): TGTGCCTGGAGTGGTCCGGGGAGAGACACCATATATTTT. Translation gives CAWSGPGRDTIYF.

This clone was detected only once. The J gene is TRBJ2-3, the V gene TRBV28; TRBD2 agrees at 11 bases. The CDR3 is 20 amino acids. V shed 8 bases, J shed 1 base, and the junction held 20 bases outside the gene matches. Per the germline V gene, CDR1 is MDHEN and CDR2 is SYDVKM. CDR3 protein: CASPPAGLAGGEAGTDTQYF. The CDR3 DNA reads TGTGCCAGCCCTCCCGCCGGGCTAGCGGGGGGAGAGGCTGGCACAGATACGCAGTATTTT.